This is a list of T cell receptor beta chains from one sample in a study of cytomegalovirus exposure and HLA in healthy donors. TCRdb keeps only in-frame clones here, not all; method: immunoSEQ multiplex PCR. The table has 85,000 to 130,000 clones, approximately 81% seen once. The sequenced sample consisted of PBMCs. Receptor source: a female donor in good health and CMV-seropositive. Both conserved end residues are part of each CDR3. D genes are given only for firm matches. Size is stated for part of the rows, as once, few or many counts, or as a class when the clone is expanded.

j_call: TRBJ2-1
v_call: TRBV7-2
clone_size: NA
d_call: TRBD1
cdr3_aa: CASRSFPGQGANEQFF
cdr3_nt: TGTGCCAGCAGGTCCTTCCCGGGACAGGGGGCCAATGAGCAGTTCTTC

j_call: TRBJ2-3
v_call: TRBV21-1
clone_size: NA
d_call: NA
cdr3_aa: CASISTSVHTQYF
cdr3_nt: TGTGCCAGCATCTCAACTAGCGTACATACGCAGTATTTT

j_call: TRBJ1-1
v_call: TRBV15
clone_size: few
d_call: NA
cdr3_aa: CATSRETSRNTEAFF
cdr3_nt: TGTGCCACCAGCAGAGAGACTTCTAGGAACACTGAAGCTTTCTTT

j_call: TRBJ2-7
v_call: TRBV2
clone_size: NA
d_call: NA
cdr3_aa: CASSRTASYEQYF
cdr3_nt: TGTGCCAGCAGCCGGACAGCCTCCTACGAGCAGTACTTC

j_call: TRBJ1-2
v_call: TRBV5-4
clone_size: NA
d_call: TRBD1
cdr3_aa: CASSGGQAKWGYTF
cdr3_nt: TGTGCCAGCAGTGGGGGACAGGCCAAATGGGGCTACACCTTC

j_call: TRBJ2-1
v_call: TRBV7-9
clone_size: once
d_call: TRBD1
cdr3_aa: CASSPRGQGGYNEQFF
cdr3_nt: TGTGCCAGCAGCCCGCGTGGACAGGGGGGGTACAATGAGCAGTTCTTC

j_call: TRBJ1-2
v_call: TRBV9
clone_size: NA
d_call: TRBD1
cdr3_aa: CASTGQGGYGYTF
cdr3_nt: TGTGCCAGCACCGGACAGGGAGGCTATGGCTACACCTTC

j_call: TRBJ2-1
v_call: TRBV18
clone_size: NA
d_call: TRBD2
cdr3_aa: CASSRGLAGGISDEQFF
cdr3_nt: TGTGCCAGCTCACGCGGACTAGCGGGGGGGATCAGCGATGAGCAGTTCTTC

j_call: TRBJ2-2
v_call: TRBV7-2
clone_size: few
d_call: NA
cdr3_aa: CASSPRGWGELFF
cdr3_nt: TGTGCCAGCAGCCCTAGAGGGTGGGGGGAGCTGTTTTTT

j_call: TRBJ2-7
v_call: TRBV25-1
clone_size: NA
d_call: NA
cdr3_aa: CASSEPGHYEQYF
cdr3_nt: TGTGCCAGCAGTGAACCGGGACACTACGAGCAGTACTTC